The sequence of this TCR beta chain was determined in a study of CD8+CD57+ T cells in acquired aplastic anemia. Study-level background: Sorted CD4+ and CD8+ cells yielded DNA averaging around 3 ug. Where healthy donors were concerned, CD4+ cells averaged about 11 million reads. Study outcomes and limitations: Significant differences in CD8+ Simpson's diversity were not observed between patients and controls. Patients and controls had in common some 30 CD8+ CDR3 sequences.

A note on this clonotype: Its antigen is unidentified. A read error may account for a junction end that differs from germline.

This CDR3 has 14 amino acids. The germline V gene has CDR1 SGHTA and CDR2 FQGNSA. Genomic DNA constituted the template upon which TCR beta VDJ and CDR3 profiling was performed. MiXCR, applied by TCRdb to the reads, yields one record per CDR3 protein. The data contain approximately 380,000 distinct CDR3 sequences, 60% to 80% of them singletons. The receptor comes from a human donor in good health, serving as a control. V usage is TRBV7-2 and J usage is TRBJ1-1; 7 nucleotides match TRBD1. The source material was sorted CD4+, CD8+, or CD8+CD57+ T cells (not recorded which) from PBMCs. The CDR3 protein is CASSCQGVSVEAYF. The CDR3 DNA reads TGTGCCAGCAGCTGCCAGGGGGTGAGCGTTGAAGCTTACTTT.